The sample holds a few counts of the clone carrying this T cell receptor (beta chain). This specimen belongs to a study of blood T cell repertoires in COVID-19. Whole-study context: Sample material is recorded as cDNA or gDNA derived from T cells, B-cell-depleted T cells, or PBMCs.

The CDR3 has 13 residues. V was clipped by 1 base and J by 3 bases, with 7 bases between them. Germline assignment: CDR1 MNHNS and CDR2 SASEGT. Under the authors' procedure: Estimation of nucleated cell counts was performed using reference gene primer amplification. Measured with immunoSEQ multiplex PCR; TCRdb has only the in-frame clones, and not every one. That table is the source of V, J and clone size, and D and trimming were worked out from the DNA. The table shows nearly 110,000 clones, with 70% to 80% occurring only once. The clonotype comes from a man older than 75 with COVID-19, enrolled during active disease. Sequencing was done on a sample of peripheral blood. The V gene is TRBV6-1, the J gene TRBJ2-7; a weak D match, TRBD1 (6 bases). The CDR3 bases are TGTGCCAGCAGTGAAGTACAGGGCTACGAGCAGTACTTC. Its translation is CASSEVQGYEQYF.